Each of the 29 T cell receptor beta chains below was sequenced from the same sample in a study of blood T cells in healthy people across ages. With a J-beta primer mix and a sample-barcoded 5' primer, a second PCR ran about 7 to 12 cycles. TCRdb recomputed calls from the 5' RACE reads with MiXCR, one row per CDR3 protein. Here the sample spans approximately 1,700,000 distinct CDR3 sequences, roughly two fifths being singletons. Sequencing was carried out using blood. The receptor source for this set is a human donor in good health.

This clonotype was picked up a small number of times. This chain joins TRBV7-8 and TRBJ1-1; 9 positions agree with TRBD1. Trimming cost V 5 bases and J 9 bases; bases outside gene matches: 7. Germline V gives CDR1 SGHVS, CDR2 FQNEAQ. The CDR3 runs to 13 residues. CDR3 sequence (DNA): TGTGCCAGCAGCCGAGCCGGGACAGGGAAAGCTTTCTTT. It translates to CASSRAGTGKAFF.

The V call is TRBV12-3 or TRBV12-4, the J call TRBJ2-2, with D perhaps matching TRBD1 (7 bases). Trimming left V 1 base short and J 6 bases short, with 15 bases between. This CDR3 contains 16 residues. The CDR3 nucleotides are TGTGCCAGCAGTTTAGAATTTACAGGGGAGGCCGGGGAGCTGTTTTTT. Encoded protein: CASSLEFTGEAGELFF.

The V call is TRBV7-2, the J call TRBJ2-7; tentatively, D is TRBD2 (6 bases). Germline V CDR1 and CDR2: SGHTA, FQGNSA. The ends were cut back, 4 bases at V and 2 bases at J, with 12 bases in the middle. CDR3 size: 14 residues. The CDR3 sequence is CASSWRGGPYEQYF. In DNA form, the CDR3 reads TGTGCCAGCAGCTGGCGGGGCGGTCCCTACGAGCAGTACTTC.

The chain has TRBV20-1 and TRBJ2-7, with TRBD1 identical over 8 bases. There are 15 residues in the CDR3. With V trimmed by 0 bases and J by 0 bases, 4 bases remained unmatched. Per germline, CDR1 DFQATT and CDR2 SNEGSKA (reference sequence). CDR3 residues: CSAREDTGGSYEQYF. In DNA, the CDR3 is TGCAGTGCTAGAGAGGATACAGGGGGCTCCTACGAGCAGTACTTC.

This clonotype showed up just a few times. The CDR3 reads CASSLRLAGGDTQYF. DNA for the CDR3: TGTGCCAGCAGCTTAAGGCTAGCGGGGGGAGATACGCAGTATTTT. This chain connects TRBV7-2 to TRBJ2-3; 11 nucleotides line up with TRBD2. V shed 2 bases, J shed 5 bases, and the junction held 3 bases outside the gene matches. The CDR3 totals 15 residues. Germline-derived CDR1 and CDR2 are SGHTA and FQGNSA. The full variable domain, in which reference TRBV7-2 and TRBJ2-3 provide the parts outside the CDR3, is GAGVSQSPSNKVTEKGKDVELRCDPISGHTALYWYRQSLGQGLEFLIYFQGNSAPDKSGLPSDRFSAERTGGSVSTLTIQRTQQEDSAVYLCASSLRLAGGDTQYFGPGTRLTVL.

This clonotype was observed many times. The V gene is TRBV20-1, the J gene TRBJ2-5; 7 bases agree with TRBD1. Germline loops: CDR1 DFQATT, CDR2 SNEGSKA (reference sequence). The CDR3 has 14 residues. Trimming removed 2 bases from V and 4 bases from J; junction bases left unmatched: 7. In DNA, the CDR3 is TGCAGTGCTAGACCCGGGACAGCCCTAGAGACCCAGTACTTC. This gives the protein CSARPGTALETQYF.

This clonotype occurred a few times. The chain uses TRBV9 and TRBJ2-5, with D maybe TRBD2 (5 bases). Per germline, CDR1 SGDLS and CDR2 YYNGEE. This CDR3 is built from 16 residues. The V end was cut by 4 bases, the J end by 2 bases, with 18 bases between. CDR3 loop: CASSPSGFKSQETQYF. The CDR3 DNA reads as TGTGCCAGCAGCCCCTCGGGGTTTAAGTCACAAGAGACCCAGTACTTC.

The chain has TRBV11-2 and TRBJ1-4; no clear D. This CDR3 has 17 amino acids. V was shortened by 7 bases and J by 0 bases, with 18 bases between the two germline ends. CDR1 is SGHAT, CDR2 FQNNGV, per germline. The CDR3 here is CASTPASSYATNEKLFF. In DNA, the CDR3 is TGTGCCAGCACCCCAGCTAGTTCTTATGCAACTAATGAAAAACTGTTTTTT.

This clonotype has more than one count but fewer than ten. The chain couples TRBV6-1 to TRBJ2-7; D may match TRBD1 or TRBD2 (6 bases each). The CDR3 sequence is 17 residues long. Germline-derived CDR1 and CDR2 are MNHNS and SASEGT. V lost 2 bases and J lost 3, with 20 bases in between. The CDR3 sequence: CASSELKGRGLDYEQYF. The CDR3 DNA sequence: TGTGCCAGCAGTGAACTAAAGGGCAGGGGACTCGACTACGAGCAGTACTTC.

The sample holds many counts of this clonotype. This sequence may be a read error, since a much larger clone differs from it by one base. This chain joins TRBV7-2 and TRBJ2-5, with no clear D. Trimming removed 6 bases from V and 5 bases from J, with 7 bases in between. This CDR3 has 11 amino acids. Germline V CDR1 and CDR2: SGHTA, FQGNSA. The CDR3 bases are TGTGCCAGCAGGTTCTGGGAGACCCAGTACTTC. This gives the protein CASRFWETQYF. The variable domain in full, with the rest retrieved from reference TRBV7-2 and TRBJ2-5, is GAGVSQSPSNKVTEKGKDVELRCDPISGHTALYWYRQSLGQGLEFLIYFQGNSAPDKSGLPSDRFSAERTGGSVSTLTIQRTQQEDSAVYLCASRFWETQYFGPGTRLLVL.

This clonotype occurred a few times. V gene TRBV5-1 combines with J gene TRBJ2-5; 7 nucleotides agree with TRBD2. V trimming: 4 bases; J trimming: 11 bases; junction bases outside the gene matches: 11. This CDR3 region has 13 residues. Germline assignment: CDR1 SGHRS and CDR2 YFSETQ. The CDR3 reads CASSPGPREEQYF. The CDR3 nucleotides read TGCGCCAGCAGCCCGGGACCACGGGAGGAGCAGTACTTC.

Only a few counts were recorded for this clonotype. The chain carries TRBV20-1 and TRBJ2-3; 11 positions agree with TRBD2. CDR1 and CDR2 from the germline V gene are DFQATT and SNEGSKA (reference sequence). CDR3 length equals 15 residues. Unmatched junction bases numbered 4, after V lost 3 bases and J lost 2 bases. The CDR3 spells CSASGTSGPTDTQYF. The CDR3 nucleotides are TGCAGTGCTAGTGGGACTAGCGGACCCACAGATACGCAGTATTTT.

In DNA, the CDR3 is TGTGCCAGTAGGTACGGGGCGACGAACTCTGGAAACACCATATATTTT. Translated, it gives CASRYGATNSGNTIYF. V and J are TRBV19 and TRBJ1-3; possible D gene TRBD1, 5 bases. CDR1 is LNHDA, CDR2 SQIVND, per germline (reference sequence). The CDR3 runs 16 residues. V was cut by 6 bases and J by 0 bases, with 15 bases left in between.

V and J are TRBV9 and TRBJ2-2, with D uncertain. From germline, CDR1 is SGDLS and CDR2 YYNGEE. CDR3 length: 14 residues. V was clipped by 0 bases and J by 7 bases, with 10 bases between them. Written as DNA, the CDR3 is TGTGCCAGCAGCGTAGATCGTGTTGTCGGGGAGCTGTTTTTT. It translates to CASSVDRVVGELFF.

V usage is TRBV2 and J usage is TRBJ1-4; perhaps TRBD1 as D (5 bases). V lost 9 bases to trimming and J lost 8 bases, with 19 bases between them. CDR1 and CDR2 (germline): SNHLY, FYNNEI. CDR3 length equals 14 residues. This chain's CDR3 is CASSPGPFREKLFF. The CDR3 DNA sequence: TGTGCCAGTAGCCCGGGGCCCTTCCGGGAAAAACTGTTTTTT. Based on the CDR3 plus reference TRBV2 and TRBJ1-4, the full variable domain is EPEVTQTPSHQVTQMGQEVILRCVPISNHLYFYWYRQILGQKVEFLVSFYNNEISEKSEIFDDQFSVERPDGSNFTLKIRSTKLEDSAMYFCASSPGPFREKLFFGSGTQLSVL.

This clonotype was counted between two and nine times. The V gene is TRBV29-1, the J gene TRBJ2-3, with D hard to call. The CDR3 covers 14 residues. The V gene's germline CDR1 is SQVTM and CDR2 ANQGSEA. Trimming left V 6 bases short and J 3 bases short, with 16 bases between. CDR3 DNA: TGCAGCGTGTGGCGAGGACCGGAGACAGATACGCAGTATTTT. Protein product: CSVWRGPETDTQYF.

This clonotype was observed a few times. This chain joins TRBV25-1 and TRBJ1-1; D may be TRBD1 (6 bases). V was clipped by 1 base and J by 1 base, with 10 bases between them. CDR1 is MGHDK and CDR2 is SYGVNS in the germline V gene. This CDR3 has 15 amino acids. The CDR3 sequence: CASSEWGGSNTEAFF. The CDR3 DNA reads as TGTGCCAGCAGTGAATGGGGGGGCTCGAACACTGAAGCTTTCTTT.

V usage is TRBV28 and J usage is TRBJ2-4; TRBD2 aligns across 8 bases. The DNA end lines up better with TRBJ2-7; the J call may be wrong. This CDR3 has 15 residues. Per germline, CDR1 MDHEN and CDR2 SYDVKM. The CDR3 DNA sequence: TGTGCCAGCAGTAACCATCGGGGGGGCTTCTACGAGCAGTACTTC. Translating gives CASSNHRGGFYEQYF.

This clonotype appeared a few times. This chain's CDR3 is CASSPDRESSYNEQFF. The CDR3 coding sequence is TGCGCCAGCAGCCCCGACAGGGAGAGCTCCTACAATGAGCAGTTCTTC. The V gene is TRBV4-3, the J gene TRBJ2-1, with 7 positions matching TRBD1. Unmatched junction bases numbered 6, after V lost 4 bases and J lost 0 bases. The CDR3 contains 16 residues. CDR1 LGHNA and CDR2 YSLEER come from the germline V gene.

About this clonotype itself: Relative to the germline gene, one junction end is altered; a read error may explain this. J is TRBJ2-1 and V is TRBV4-1; D call uncertain. The length of the CDR3 is 13 residues. Per the germline V gene, CDR1 is MGHRA and CDR2 is YSYEKL. The CDR3 region has the DNA TGCGCCAGCCGCCACCCCGCCCTTTCTGAGCAGTTCTTC. This codes for CASRHPALSEQFF.

This rearrangement joins TRBV7-3 to TRBJ2-4; possible D gene TRBD1, 5 bases. CDR3 length equals 14 residues. Trimming took 5 bases from V and 7 from J, leaving 15 bases between them. Germline lookup yields CDR1 SGHTA and CDR2 FQGTGA. The CDR3 DNA follows: TGTGCCAGCAGCCCAGGACCCAGGGCTAACATTCAGTACTTC. It translates to CASSPGPRANIQYF.

The V and J genes are TRBV7-2 and TRBJ1-5; D is unresolved. Trimming shortened V by 5 bases and J by 4 bases, and 15 bases separated the two germline ends. CDR1 is SGHTA, CDR2 FQGNSA, per germline. The CDR3 has 15 amino acids. The CDR3 region has the DNA TGTGCCAGCAGCCCCAGTGGCCGGCTTAATCAGCCCCAGCATTTT. Protein sequence: CASSPSGRLNQPQHF.

This chain uses TRBV5-1 with TRBJ2-5; D may be TRBD1 or TRBD2 (5 bases each). The DNA end favors TRBJ2-7, so the J call may be wrong. CDR1 SGHRS and CDR2 YFSETQ come from the germline V gene. The CDR3 runs 16 residues. CDR3 sequence: CASSTISGTPLVEQYF. The CDR3, as DNA: TGCGCCAGCAGCACCATCTCCGGGACGCCGCTGGTCGAGCAGTACTTC.

The CDR3 spells CASRPASTGRGYTF. The CDR3 nucleotides read TGTGCCAGCAGACCGGCATCGACAGGGAGAGGCTACACCTTC. The genes are TRBV7-2 and TRBJ1-2, with 7 nucleotides matching TRBD1. The CDR3 length is 14 residues. The junction had 12 bases not matched to a gene; V was cut back by 6 bases and J by 8 bases. CDR1 is SGHTA and CDR2 is FQGNSA in the germline V gene.

A few counts support this clonotype. The chain links TRBV7-9 to TRBJ2-5, with D perhaps matching TRBD1 or TRBD2 (5 bases each). Between the trimmed V and J ends, which lost 0 bases and 11 bases, there was a span of 22 bases. Germline CDR1 is SEHNR and CDR2 is FQNEAQ (reference sequence). The CDR3 totals 16 residues. The CDR3 DNA reads as TGTGCCAGCAGCTTAGCCACAGGACTCCTTAGACCCCGGCAGTACTTC. As protein: CASSLATGLLRPRQYF.

This clonotype has at least ten counts. The chain joins TRBV5-6 to TRBJ1-2; D ambiguous. The CDR3 has 14 amino acids. V was clipped by 2 bases and J by 0 bases, with 8 bases between them. Germline V gene sequence: CDR1 SGHDT, CDR2 YYEEEE. The CDR3 loop is CASSLGPSNYGYTF. The CDR3 bases are TGTGCCAGCAGCTTAGGGCCCTCTAACTATGGCTACACCTTC.

This chain joins TRBV27 and TRBJ1-4; no clear D. In germline, CDR1 is MNHEY, CDR2 SMNVEV (reference sequence). Trimming left V 4 bases short and J 6 bases short, with 6 bases between. The CDR3 is 12 residues long. CDR3 DNA sequence: TGTGCCAGCAGTTCGGGGTATGAAAAACTGTTTTTT. The encoded protein is CASSSGYEKLFF.

The chain combines TRBV12-3 or TRBV12-4 with TRBJ1-5, with 9 bases lining up with TRBD1. The CDR3 length is 15 residues. V shed 1 base and J 9 bases; nucleotides not matched to a gene: 7. The DNA for the CDR3 is TGTGCCAGCAGTTTAGGAGCCGGGACAGGGTTGCCCCAGCATTTT. This encodes CASSLGAGTGLPQHF.

The genes are TRBV29-1 and TRBJ2-1; D is uncertain. V lost 4 bases and J 2 bases, leaving 12 bases between the germline ends. This CDR3 has 14 amino acids. Germline lookup yields CDR1 SQVTM and CDR2 ANQGSEA. The CDR3 DNA reads as TGCAGCGTTGCCAGACTCCTGACCTACAATGAGCAGTTCTTC. It codes for CSVARLLTYNEQFF.